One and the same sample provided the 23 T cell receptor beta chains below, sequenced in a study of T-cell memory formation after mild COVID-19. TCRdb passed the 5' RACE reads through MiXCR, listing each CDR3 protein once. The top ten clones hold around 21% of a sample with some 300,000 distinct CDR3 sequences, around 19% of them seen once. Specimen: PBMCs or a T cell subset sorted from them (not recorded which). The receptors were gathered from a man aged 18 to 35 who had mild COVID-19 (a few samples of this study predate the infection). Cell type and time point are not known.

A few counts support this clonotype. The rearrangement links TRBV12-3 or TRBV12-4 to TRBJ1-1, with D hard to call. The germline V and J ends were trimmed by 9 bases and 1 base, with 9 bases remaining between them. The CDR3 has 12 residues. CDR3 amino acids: CASQRQNTEAFF. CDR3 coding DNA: TGTGCCAGTCAGCGGCAGAACACTGAAGCTTTCTTT.

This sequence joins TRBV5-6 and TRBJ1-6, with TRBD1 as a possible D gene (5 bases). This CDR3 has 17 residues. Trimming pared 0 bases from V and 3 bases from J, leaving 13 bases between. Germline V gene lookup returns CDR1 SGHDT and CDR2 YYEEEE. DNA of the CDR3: TGTGCCAGCAGCTTGGCGGCCCGGGACGTCTATAATTCACCCCTCCACTTT. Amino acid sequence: CASSLAARDVYNSPLHF.

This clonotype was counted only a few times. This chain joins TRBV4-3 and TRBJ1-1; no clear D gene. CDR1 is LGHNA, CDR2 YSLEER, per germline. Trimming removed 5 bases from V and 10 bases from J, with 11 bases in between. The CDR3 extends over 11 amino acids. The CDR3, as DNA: TGCGCCAGCAGCGAGGGCTCCAGAGCTTTCTTT. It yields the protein CASSEGSRAFF.

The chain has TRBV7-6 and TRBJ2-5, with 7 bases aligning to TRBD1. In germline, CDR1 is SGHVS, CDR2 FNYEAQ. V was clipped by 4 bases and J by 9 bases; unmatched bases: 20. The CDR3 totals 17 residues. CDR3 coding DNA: TGTGCCAGCAGCTCCCAACCCTCGACAGGGTATAAGGAGGCCCAGTACTTC. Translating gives CASSSQPSTGYKEAQYF.

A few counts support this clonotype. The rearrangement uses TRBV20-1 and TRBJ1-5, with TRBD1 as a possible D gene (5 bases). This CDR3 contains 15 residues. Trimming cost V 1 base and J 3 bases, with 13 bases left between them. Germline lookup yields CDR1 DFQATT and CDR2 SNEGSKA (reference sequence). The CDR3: CSARGAQVDNQPQHF. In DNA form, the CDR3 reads TGCAGTGCTAGAGGTGCACAGGTAGACAATCAGCCCCAGCATTTT.

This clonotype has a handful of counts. The CDR3 reads CASSHGGFSPLHF. The CDR3 nucleotides are TGTGCCAGCAGCCACGGTGGGTTTTCACCCCTCCACTTT. V gene TRBV3-1 combines with J gene TRBJ1-6; D gene unclear. The ends were cut back, 3 bases at V and 9 bases at J, with 9 bases in the middle. This CDR3 has 13 amino acids. Germline assignment: CDR1 LGHDT and CDR2 YNNKEL (reference sequence).

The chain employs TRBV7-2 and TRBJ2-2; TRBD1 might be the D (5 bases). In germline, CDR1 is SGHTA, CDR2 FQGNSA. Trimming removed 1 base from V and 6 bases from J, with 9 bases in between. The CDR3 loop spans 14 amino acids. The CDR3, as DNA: TGTGCCAGCAGCTTAGGCGACAGTCCCGGGGAGCTGTTTTTT. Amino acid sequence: CASSLGDSPGELFF.

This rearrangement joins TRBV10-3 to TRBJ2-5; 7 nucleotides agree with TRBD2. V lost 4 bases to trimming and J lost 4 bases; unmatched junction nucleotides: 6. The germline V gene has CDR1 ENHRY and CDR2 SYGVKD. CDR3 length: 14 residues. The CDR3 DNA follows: TGTGCCATCAGTGCCGGGGGGTCCGGAGAGACCCAGTACTTC. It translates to CAISAGGSGETQYF.

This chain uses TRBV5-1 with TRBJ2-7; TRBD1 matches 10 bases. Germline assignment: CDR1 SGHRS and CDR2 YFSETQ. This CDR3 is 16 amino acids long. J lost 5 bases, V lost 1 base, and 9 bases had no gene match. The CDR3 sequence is CASSLTGDRGRDEQYF. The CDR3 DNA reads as TGCGCCAGCAGCTTGACGGGGGACAGGGGTAGAGACGAGCAGTACTTC.

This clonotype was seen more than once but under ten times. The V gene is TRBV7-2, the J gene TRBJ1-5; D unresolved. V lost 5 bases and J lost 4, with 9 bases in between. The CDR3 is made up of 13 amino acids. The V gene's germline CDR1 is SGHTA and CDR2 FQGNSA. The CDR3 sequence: CASSIMGNQPQHF. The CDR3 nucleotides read TGTGCCAGCAGCATTATGGGGAATCAGCCCCAGCATTTT. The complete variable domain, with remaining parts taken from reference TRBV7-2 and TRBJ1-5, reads GAGVSQSPSNKVTEKGKDVELRCDPISGHTALYWYRQSLGQGLEFLIYFQGNSAPDKSGLPSDRFSAERTGGSVSTLTIQRTQQEDSAVYLCASSIMGNQPQHFGDGTRLSIL.

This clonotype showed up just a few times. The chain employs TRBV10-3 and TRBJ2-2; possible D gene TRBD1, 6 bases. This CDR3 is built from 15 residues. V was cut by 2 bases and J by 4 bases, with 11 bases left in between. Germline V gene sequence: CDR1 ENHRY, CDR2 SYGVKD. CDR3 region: CAISEQGQSTGELFF. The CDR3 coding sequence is TGTGCCATCAGTGAGCAAGGACAGAGCACCGGGGAGCTGTTTTTT.

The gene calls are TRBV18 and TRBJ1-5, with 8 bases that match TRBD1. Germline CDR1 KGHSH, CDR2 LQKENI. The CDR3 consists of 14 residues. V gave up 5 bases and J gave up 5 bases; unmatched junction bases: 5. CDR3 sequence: CASSSYRGYQPQHF. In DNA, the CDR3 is TGTGCCAGCTCATCCTACAGGGGGTATCAGCCCCAGCATTTT.

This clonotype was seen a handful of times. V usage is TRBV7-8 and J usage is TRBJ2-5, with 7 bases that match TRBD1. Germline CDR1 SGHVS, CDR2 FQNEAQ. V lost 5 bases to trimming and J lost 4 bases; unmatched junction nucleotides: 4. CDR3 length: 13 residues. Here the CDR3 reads CASSITGAETQYF. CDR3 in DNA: TGTGCCAGCAGCATCACAGGGGCAGAGACCCAGTACTTC.

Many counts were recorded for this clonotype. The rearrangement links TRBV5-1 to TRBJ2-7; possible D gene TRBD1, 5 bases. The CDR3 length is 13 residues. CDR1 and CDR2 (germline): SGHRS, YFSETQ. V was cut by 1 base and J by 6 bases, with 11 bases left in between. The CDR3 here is CASSLQGSAEQYF. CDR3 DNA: TGCGCCAGCAGCTTGCAGGGATCGGCCGAGCAGTACTTC.

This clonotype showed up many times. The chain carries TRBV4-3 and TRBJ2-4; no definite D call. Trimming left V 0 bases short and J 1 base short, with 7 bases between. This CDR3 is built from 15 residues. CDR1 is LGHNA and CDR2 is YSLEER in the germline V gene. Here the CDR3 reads CASSQDLNAKNIQYF. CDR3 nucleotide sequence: TGCGCCAGCAGCCAAGATCTTAACGCCAAAAACATTCAGTACTTC.

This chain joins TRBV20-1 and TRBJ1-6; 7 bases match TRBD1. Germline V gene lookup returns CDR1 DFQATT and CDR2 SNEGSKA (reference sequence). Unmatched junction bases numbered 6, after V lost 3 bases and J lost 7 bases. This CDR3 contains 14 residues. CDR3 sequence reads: CSARGGQSNSPLHF. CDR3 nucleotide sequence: TGCAGTGCTAGGGGGGGACAGTCAAATTCACCCCTCCACTTT.

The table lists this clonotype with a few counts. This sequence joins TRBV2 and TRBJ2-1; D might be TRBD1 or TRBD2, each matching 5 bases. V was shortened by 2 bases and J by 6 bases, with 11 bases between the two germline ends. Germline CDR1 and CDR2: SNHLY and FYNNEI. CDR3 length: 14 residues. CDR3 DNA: TGTGCCAGCAGTGAAAGGGACGGACTCAATGAGCAGTTCTTC. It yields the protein CASSERDGLNEQFF.

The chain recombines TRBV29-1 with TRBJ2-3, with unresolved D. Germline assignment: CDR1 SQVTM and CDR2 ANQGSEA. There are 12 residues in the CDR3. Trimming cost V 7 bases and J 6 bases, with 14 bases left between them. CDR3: CSADRVTDTQYF. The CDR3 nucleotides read TGCAGCGCTGATAGGGTCACGGATACGCAGTATTTT.

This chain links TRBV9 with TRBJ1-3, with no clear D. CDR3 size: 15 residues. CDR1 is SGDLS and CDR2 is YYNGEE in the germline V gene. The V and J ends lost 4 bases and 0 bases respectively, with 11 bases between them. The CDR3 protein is CASSSDGSSGNTIYF. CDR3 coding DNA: TGTGCCAGCAGCTCCGATGGGAGCTCTGGAAACACCATATATTTT.

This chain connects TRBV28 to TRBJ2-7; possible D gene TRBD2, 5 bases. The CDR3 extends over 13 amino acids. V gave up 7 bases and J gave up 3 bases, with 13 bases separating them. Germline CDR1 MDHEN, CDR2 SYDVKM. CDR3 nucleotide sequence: TGTGCCAGCAAAGAGTCGGGGAACTACGAGCAGTACGTC. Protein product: CASKESGNYEQYV.

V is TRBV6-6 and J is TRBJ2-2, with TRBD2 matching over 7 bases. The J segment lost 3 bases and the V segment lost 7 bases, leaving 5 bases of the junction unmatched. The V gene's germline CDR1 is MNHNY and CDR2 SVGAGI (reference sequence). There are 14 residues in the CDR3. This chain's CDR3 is CASNLADHTGELFF. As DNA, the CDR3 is TGTGCCAGCAACCTAGCGGACCACACCGGGGAGCTGTTTTTT.

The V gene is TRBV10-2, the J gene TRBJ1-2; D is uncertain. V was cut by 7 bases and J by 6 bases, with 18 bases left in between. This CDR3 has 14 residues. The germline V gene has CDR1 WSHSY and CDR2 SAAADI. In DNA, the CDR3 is TGCGCCAGCACCTTGAGGCGGGAGTTTGATGGCTACACCTTC. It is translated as CASTLRREFDGYTF.

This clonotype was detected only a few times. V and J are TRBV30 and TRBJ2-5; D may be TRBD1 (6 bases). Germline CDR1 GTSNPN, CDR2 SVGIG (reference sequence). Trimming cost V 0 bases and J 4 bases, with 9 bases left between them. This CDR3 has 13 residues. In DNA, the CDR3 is TGTGCCTGGAGTGTACAGGGCGGAGAGACCCAGTACTTC. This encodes CAWSVQGGETQYF.